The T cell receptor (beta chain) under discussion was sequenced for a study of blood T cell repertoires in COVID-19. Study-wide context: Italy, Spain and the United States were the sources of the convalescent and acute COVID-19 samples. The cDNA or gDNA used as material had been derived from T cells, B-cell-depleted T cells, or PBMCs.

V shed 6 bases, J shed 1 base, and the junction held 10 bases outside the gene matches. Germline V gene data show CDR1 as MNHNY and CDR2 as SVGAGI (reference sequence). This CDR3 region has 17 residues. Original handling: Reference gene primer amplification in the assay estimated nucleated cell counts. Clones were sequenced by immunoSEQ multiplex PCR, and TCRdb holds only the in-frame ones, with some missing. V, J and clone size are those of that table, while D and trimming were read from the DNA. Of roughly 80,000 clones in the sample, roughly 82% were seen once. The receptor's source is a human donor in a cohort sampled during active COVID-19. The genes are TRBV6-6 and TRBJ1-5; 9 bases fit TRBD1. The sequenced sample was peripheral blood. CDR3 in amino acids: CASRREQGAGSNQPQHF. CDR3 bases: TGTGCCAGCAGACGAGAACAGGGGGCGGGGAGCAATCAGCCCCAGCATTTT.